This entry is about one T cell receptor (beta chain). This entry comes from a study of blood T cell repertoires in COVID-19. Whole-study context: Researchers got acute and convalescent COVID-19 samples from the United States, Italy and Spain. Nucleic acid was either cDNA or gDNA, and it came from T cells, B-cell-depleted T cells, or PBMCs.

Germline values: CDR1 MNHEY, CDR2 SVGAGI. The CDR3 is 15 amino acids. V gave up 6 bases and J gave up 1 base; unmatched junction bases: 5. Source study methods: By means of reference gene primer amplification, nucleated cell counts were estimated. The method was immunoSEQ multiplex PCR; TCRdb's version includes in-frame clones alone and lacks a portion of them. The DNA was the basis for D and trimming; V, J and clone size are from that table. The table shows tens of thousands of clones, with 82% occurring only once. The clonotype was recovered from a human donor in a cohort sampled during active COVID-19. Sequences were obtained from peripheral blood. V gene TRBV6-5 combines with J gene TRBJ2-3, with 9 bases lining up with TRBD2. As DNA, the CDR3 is TGTGCCAGCAGCCAAGCGGGGGGAGGCACAGATACGCAGTATTTT. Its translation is CASSQAGGGTDTQYF.